Listed here is a single T cell receptor (beta chain). Antigen: not known. The record originates from a study of CD8+ T cells in alopecia areata. The study's findings and limits: Tofacitinib significantly reduced both scalp clonality and expanded CD8+ clones among the top 100. On tofacitinib, scalp and blood still held many of the expanded lesional clones.

Treatment here: oral pan-JAK inhibitor, 5-10 mg twice daily. Investigators isolated RNA and reverse transcribed it into cDNA to act as the sequencing template. Produced via immunoSEQ multiplex PCR; TCRdb's table is partial and in-frame only. The sample holds about 160,000 clones, roughly 65% seen once. This sample comprised CD4+ T cells sorted from blood, obtained at week 4, from a patient treated with tofacitinib. This TCR came from a human donor with alopecia areata.

The CDR3: CASSEHPDSYEQYF. The CDR3 DNA reads as TGTGCCAGCAGTGAACACCCAGATTCCTACGAGCAGTACTTC. This chain uses TRBV6-5 with TRBJ2-7; D call uncertain. CDR1 and CDR2 (germline): MNHEY, SVGAGI. This CDR3 region has 14 residues. Trimming took 5 bases from V and 1 from J, leaving 12 bases between them.